The 25 T cell receptor beta chains below come from one sample, sequenced in a study of OX40 agonist ivuxolimab in advanced cancers. The method was immunoSEQ multiplex PCR; TCRdb's version includes in-frame clones alone and lacks a portion of them. Among approximately 54,000 clones listed, about 86% were seen once. This specimen was CD4+ or CD8+ T cells sorted from blood, taken in a trial of the OX40 agonist ivuxolimab. These receptors originate from an adult with an advanced solid tumor such as melanoma, head and neck, liver or kidney cancer.

This clone was seen a handful of times. This rearrangement joins TRBV29-1 to TRBJ1-2, with D possibly TRBD1 on 5 matching bases. CDR1 is SQVTM and CDR2 is ANQGSEA in the germline V gene. The length of the CDR3 is 15 residues. With 0 bases removed from V and 4 bases from J, the gap between germline ends came to 15 bases. The CDR3, as DNA: TGCAGCGTTGAAGATTCCCGAATGGGGGGCTATGGCTACACCTTC. Encoded protein: CSVEDSRMGGYGYTF.

The rearrangement links TRBV5-4 to TRBJ2-3; TRBD2 aligns across 7 bases. The CDR3 contains 15 residues. With 4 bases clipped from V and 3 bases from J, the junction kept 8 bases outside the gene matches. Germline CDR1 is SGHNT and CDR2 is YYREEE (reference sequence). CDR3 bases: TGTGCCAGCAGCCACGTGGGGGAGGGGACAGATACGCAGTATTTT. Its protein is CASSHVGEGTDTQYF.

V gene TRBV7-3 combines with J gene TRBJ2-2; 14 bases agree with TRBD2. The CDR3 loop spans 17 amino acids. Germline V gives CDR1 SGHTA, CDR2 FQGTGA. With V trimmed by 5 bases and J by 4 bases, 6 bases remained unmatched. The CDR3 DNA sequence: TGTGCCAGCAGCCAAGGAGGGACTAGCGGGGGCACCGGGGAGCTGTTTTTT. It is translated as CASSQGGTSGGTGELFF.

This chain connects TRBV7-2 to TRBJ2-7; 11 positions match TRBD2. Trimming removed 5 bases from V and 4 bases from J; junction bases left unmatched: 4. The CDR3 length is 14 residues. CDR1 SGHTA and CDR2 FQGNSA come from the germline V gene. For the CDR3, the DNA is TGTGCCAGCAGCGTTAGCGGGGGGGCTTACGAGCAGTACTTC. Its translation: CASSVSGGAYEQYF. Full variable domain (remainder filled in from reference TRBV7-2 and TRBJ2-7): GAGVSQSPSNKVTEKGKDVELRCDPISGHTALYWYRQSLGQGLEFLIYFQGNSAPDKSGLPSDRFSAERTGGSVSTLTIQRTQQEDSAVYLCASSVSGGAYEQYFGPGTRLTVT.

The chain joins TRBV11-2 to TRBJ2-7; maybe TRBD1 (5 bases). V was cut by 5 bases and J by 2 bases, with 25 bases left in between. The CDR3 consists of 18 residues. CDR1 and CDR2 from the germline V gene are SGHAT and FQNNGV. The CDR3 protein is CASSRLIADSPYPYEQYF. CDR3 nucleotide sequence: TGTGCCAGCAGCCGATTAATAGCAGACAGTCCCTATCCCTACGAGCAGTACTTC.

V is TRBV7-8 and J is TRBJ2-7; 12 bases line up with TRBD2. CDR1 and CDR2 from the germline V gene are SGHVS and FQNEAQ. The V gene end was trimmed by 5 bases and the J gene end by 0 bases; junction bases not matched to a gene: 8. This CDR3 region has 17 residues. The CDR3 loop reads CASSLTTSGGSSYEQYF. CDR3 nucleotide sequence: TGTGCCAGCAGCCTAACGACTAGCGGGGGCAGCTCCTACGAGCAGTACTTC.

J is TRBJ1-1 and V is TRBV2; D possibly corresponds to TRBD1 (6 bases). V lost 4 bases and J lost 2, with 11 bases in between. Germline V gene lookup returns CDR1 SNHLY and CDR2 FYNNEI. CDR3 length equals 14 residues. CDR3 bases: TGTGCCAGCAGTGGTGAGGGGGTTAACACTGAAGCTTTCTTT. Amino acids: CASSGEGVNTEAFF.

The V call is TRBV6-6, the J call TRBJ1-4, with 9 bases lining up with TRBD1. The CDR3 is 16 amino acids. CDR1 is MNHNY and CDR2 is SVGAGI in the germline V gene (reference sequence). The V gene end was trimmed by 3 bases and the J gene end by 8 bases; junction bases not matched to a gene: 10. The CDR3: CASSYSGQGIGEKLFF. The CDR3 DNA reads as TGTGCCAGCAGTTATTCCGGACAGGGGATAGGGGAAAAACTGTTTTTT.

This chain uses TRBV5-5 with TRBJ2-5; TRBD2 is a possible D gene (7 bases). V was cut by 4 bases and J by 3 bases, with 13 bases left in between. CDR1 SGHKS and CDR2 YYEKEE come from the germline V gene (reference sequence). This CDR3 contains 14 residues. CDR3 loop: CASSALGGEETQYF. The CDR3 DNA follows: TGTGCCAGCAGCGCTCTAGGGGGGGAAGAGACCCAGTACTTC. The full variable domain, rest sourced from reference TRBV5-5 and TRBJ2-5, is DAGVTQSPTHLIKTRGQQVTLRCSPISGHKSVSWYQQVLGQGPQFIFQYYEKEERGRGNFPDRFSARQFPNYSSELNVNALLLGDSALYLCASSALGGEETQYFGPGTRLLVL.

The chain couples TRBV7-6 to TRBJ1-3; possibly TRBD1 for D (6 bases). This CDR3 spans 15 amino acids. Per the germline V gene, CDR1 is SGHVS and CDR2 is FNYEAQ. Trimming removed 3 bases from V and 0 bases from J, with 9 bases in between. CDR3 DNA: TGTGCCAGCAGCTTGAAGGGGGGCTCTGGAAACACCATATATTTT. Translating gives CASSLKGGSGNTIYF.

The chain carries TRBV9 and TRBJ1-2, with D possibly being TRBD1 (5 bases). The V end lost 0 bases, the J end lost 8 bases, and 14 bases lay between the germline ends. CDR3 length: 14 residues. The germline CDR1 and CDR2 sequences are SGDLS and YYNGEE. DNA of the CDR3: TGTGCCAGCAGCGTAGCGACAGAGGGTTGGGGCTACACCTTC. Encoded protein: CASSVATEGWGYTF. The full variable domain, rest sourced from reference TRBV9 and TRBJ1-2, is DSGVTQTPKHLITATGQRVTLRCSPRSGDLSVYWYQQSLDQGLQFLIQYYNGEERAKGNILERFSAQQFPDLHSELNLSSLELGDSALYFCASSVATEGWGYTFGSGTRLTVV.

This chain links TRBV29-1 with TRBJ1-1; D gene uncertain. Per germline, CDR1 SQVTM and CDR2 ANQGSEA. V lost 7 bases and J lost 5, with 20 bases in between. This CDR3 has 14 residues. The CDR3 loop is CSGSAPGLGTEAFF. CDR3 nucleotides: TGCAGCGGGTCCGCCCCGGGCCTCGGGACTGAAGCTTTCTTT.

This clone appeared once. This chain joins TRBV6-4 and TRBJ2-3, with 9 bases identical to TRBD1. Germline V gene lookup returns CDR1 MRHNA and CDR2 SNTAGT. The CDR3 has 14 residues. V lost 7 bases, J lost 3 bases, and 5 bases stayed unmatched. CDR3 nucleotides: TGTGCCAGCACCAGAGGGACAGGGACAGATACGCAGTATTTT. Its protein is CASTRGTGTDTQYF.

This chain joins TRBV7-8 and TRBJ1-6; a weak D match, TRBD1 (5 bases). V shed 5 bases and J shed 3 bases, with 11 bases lying between them. This CDR3 has 15 amino acids. Per germline, CDR1 SGHVS and CDR2 FQNEAQ. As DNA, the CDR3 is TGTGCCAGCAGCCCAGGGCAGATCTATAATTCACCCCTCCACTTT. Translation gives CASSPGQIYNSPLHF.

In its sample, this clone was seen once. The CDR3 DNA sequence: TGTGCCAGTAGTATTCGGACTAGCGGGGGGGCCGTTGGGACCCAGTACTTC. Translating it yields CASSIRTSGGAVGTQYF. This chain connects TRBV19 to TRBJ2-5; 15 nucleotides agree with TRBD2. This CDR3 has 17 residues. The J segment lost 7 bases and the V segment lost 3 bases, leaving 9 bases of the junction unmatched. From germline, CDR1 is LNHDA and CDR2 SQIVND (reference sequence).

J is TRBJ1-6 and V is TRBV7-9; TRBD1 is a possible D gene (6 bases). Trimming shortened V by 1 base and J by 5 bases, and 9 bases separated the two germline ends. The CDR3 runs 15 residues. Germline V gives CDR1 SEHNR, CDR2 FQNEAQ (reference sequence). CDR3 protein: CASSLGQGNNSPLHF. The CDR3 DNA reads TGTGCCAGCAGCTTAGGGCAGGGGAATAATTCACCCCTCCACTTT.

The CDR3 loop reads CASSPQGLNTEAFF. CDR3 sequence (DNA): TGTGCCAGCAGCCCACAGGGCTTGAACACTGAAGCTTTCTTT. The chain couples TRBV11-3 to TRBJ1-1, with a weak D call TRBD1 (6 bases). Germline V lookup: CDR1 SGHNT, CDR2 YENEEA. The CDR3 contains 14 residues. Trimming cost V 5 bases and J 0 bases, with 10 bases left between them.

The chain has TRBV13 and TRBJ2-5; 8 bases line up with TRBD2. V lost 5 bases to trimming and J lost 4 bases; unmatched junction nucleotides: 3. The CDR3 sequence is 13 residues long. CDR1 is PRHDT, CDR2 FYEKMQ, per germline (reference sequence). The CDR3 DNA reads as TGTGCCAGCAGCCGGGGGGGGCGAGAGACCCAGTACTTC. Protein product: CASSRGGRETQYF. Together with reference TRBV13 and TRBJ2-5, the CDR3 gives the full variable domain: AAGVIQSPRHLIKEKRETATLKCYPIPRHDTVYWYQQGPGQDPQFLISFYEKMQSDKGSIPDRFSAQQFSDYHSELNMSSLELGDSALYFCASSRGGRETQYFGPGTRLLVL.

The chain carries TRBV29-1 and TRBJ2-1, with D perhaps TRBD2 (7 bases). Trimming removed 1 base at V and 10 bases at J, with 11 bases between. Germline CDR1 and CDR2: SQVTM and ANQGSEA. The CDR3 is made up of 12 amino acids. CDR3 sequence: CSVEVGRGEQFF. As DNA, the CDR3 is TGCAGCGTTGAAGTAGGGAGGGGGGAGCAGTTCTTC.

The J gene is TRBJ1-4, the V gene TRBV2; the D is unclear. There are 16 residues in the CDR3. The V gene lost 8 bases and the J gene lost 8 bases, with 24 bases spanning the gap. The germline gives CDR1 SNHLY, CDR2 FYNNEI. The CDR3 here is CASDRQEAYRGEKLFF. The CDR3, as DNA: TGTGCCAGCGATCGGCAGGAGGCCTATCGAGGCGAAAAACTGTTTTTT.

CDR3 bases: TGTGCCAGCAGCAGGGGTAACGAGCAGTACTTC. This encodes CASSRGNEQYF. The chain couples TRBV5-6 to TRBJ2-7, with D tentatively TRBD1 (5 bases). This CDR3 contains 11 residues. Trimming stripped 4 bases from V and 5 bases from J, with 7 bases between. CDR1 is SGHDT, CDR2 YYEEEE, per germline.

This clone was observed a few times. V gene TRBV9 combines with J gene TRBJ2-3; TRBD2 matches 14 bases. V was pared by 4 bases and J by 1 base, with 11 bases of the junction left unmatched. The CDR3 runs to 19 residues. Germline-derived CDR1 and CDR2 are SGDLS and YYNGEE. CDR3 sequence: CASSPRLAGGGGGTDTQYF. CDR3 DNA: TGTGCCAGCAGCCCTCGACTAGCGGGGGGGGGCGGTGGCACAGATACGCAGTATTTT. The whole variable domain, remainder taken from reference TRBV9 and TRBJ2-3, is DSGVTQTPKHLITATGQRVTLRCSPRSGDLSVYWYQQSLDQGLQFLIQYYNGEERAKGNILERFSAQQFPDLHSELNLSSLELGDSALYFCASSPRLAGGGGGTDTQYFGPGTRLTVL.

This clone was detected once. The chain is built from TRBV2 and TRBJ1-3; D may be TRBD1 (6 bases). The V and J ends lost 10 bases and 8 bases respectively, with 21 bases between them. Germline-derived CDR1 and CDR2 are SNHLY and FYNNEI. The CDR3 covers 14 residues. The CDR3 region has the DNA TGTGCCATCACACCGGGACAAGGGGCTGACACCATATATTTT. This codes for CAITPGQGADTIYF.

The CDR3 DNA sequence: TGTGCCAGCAGTGGCAACGGGGCACCTCAAGAGACCCAGTACTTC. As protein: CASSGNGAPQETQYF. The chain recombines TRBV6-1 with TRBJ2-5; D could derive from TRBD1 or TRBD2 (5 bases each). CDR3 length: 15 residues. CDR1 is MNHNS and CDR2 is SASEGT in the germline V gene. V lost 4 bases to trimming and J lost 2 bases, with 14 bases between them.

This clone was counted a few times. This chain links TRBV5-1 with TRBJ2-7, with TRBD1 matching over 10 bases. V was pared by 4 bases and J by 7 bases, with 11 bases of the junction left unmatched. The CDR3 covers 15 residues. Looked up from germline, CDR1 is SGHRS and CDR2 is YFSETQ. The CDR3 DNA follows: TGCGCCAGCAGCCCGGGGACAGGGGACCGAGGGGAGCAGTACTTC. Its translation is CASSPGTGDRGEQYF.